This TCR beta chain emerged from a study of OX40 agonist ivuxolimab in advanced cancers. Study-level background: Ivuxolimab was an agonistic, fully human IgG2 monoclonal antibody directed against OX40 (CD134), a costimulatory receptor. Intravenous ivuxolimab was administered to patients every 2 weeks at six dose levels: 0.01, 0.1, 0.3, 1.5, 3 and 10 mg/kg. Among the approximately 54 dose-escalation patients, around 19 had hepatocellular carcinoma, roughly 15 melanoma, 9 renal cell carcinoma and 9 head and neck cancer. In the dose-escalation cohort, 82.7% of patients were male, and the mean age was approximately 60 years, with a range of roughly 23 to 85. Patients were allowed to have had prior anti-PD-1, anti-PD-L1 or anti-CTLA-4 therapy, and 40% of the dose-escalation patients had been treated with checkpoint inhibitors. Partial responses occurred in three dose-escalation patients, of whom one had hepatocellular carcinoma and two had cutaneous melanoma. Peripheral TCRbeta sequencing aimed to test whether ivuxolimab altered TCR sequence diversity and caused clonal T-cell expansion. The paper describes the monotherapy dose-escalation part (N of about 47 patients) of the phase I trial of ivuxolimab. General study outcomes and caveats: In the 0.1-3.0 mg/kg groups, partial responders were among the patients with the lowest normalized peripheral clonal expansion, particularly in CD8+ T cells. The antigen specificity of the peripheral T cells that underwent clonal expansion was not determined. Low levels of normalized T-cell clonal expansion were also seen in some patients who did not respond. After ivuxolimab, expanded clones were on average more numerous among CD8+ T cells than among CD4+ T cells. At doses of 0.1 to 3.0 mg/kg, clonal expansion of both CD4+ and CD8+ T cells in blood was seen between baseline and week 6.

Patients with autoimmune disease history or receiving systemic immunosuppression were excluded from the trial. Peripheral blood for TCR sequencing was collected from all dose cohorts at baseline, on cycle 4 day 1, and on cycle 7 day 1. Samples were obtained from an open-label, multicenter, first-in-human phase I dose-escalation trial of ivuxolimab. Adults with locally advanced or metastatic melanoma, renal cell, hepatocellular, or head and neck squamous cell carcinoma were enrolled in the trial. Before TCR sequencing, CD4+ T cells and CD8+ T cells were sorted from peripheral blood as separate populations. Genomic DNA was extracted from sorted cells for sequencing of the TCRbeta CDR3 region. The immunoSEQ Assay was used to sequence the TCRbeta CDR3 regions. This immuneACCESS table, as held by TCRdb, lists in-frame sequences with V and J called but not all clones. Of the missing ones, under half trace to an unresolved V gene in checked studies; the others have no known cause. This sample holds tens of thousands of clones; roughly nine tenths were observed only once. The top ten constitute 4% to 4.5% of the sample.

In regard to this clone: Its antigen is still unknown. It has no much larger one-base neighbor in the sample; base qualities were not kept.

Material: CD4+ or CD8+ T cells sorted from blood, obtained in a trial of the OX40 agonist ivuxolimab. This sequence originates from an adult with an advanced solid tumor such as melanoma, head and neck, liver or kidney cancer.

Here is the DNA: TGTGCCAGCAGTTCGGGGGGCTCCCTCGGTGGCTACACCTTC. Translated, this is CASSSGGSLGGYTF. The rearrangement combines TRBV27 with TRBJ1-2; TRBD1 is possibly the D segment (6 matching bases). V is pared back by 4 bases and J by 7 bases, with 16 bases lying between the germline termini. From the cysteine through the phenylalanine, the CDR3 covers 14 amino acids. The retained sequence is limited to the CDR3, 42 bases, with the frame set at the first base. CDR1 and CDR2 were assigned from the germline V gene (reference sequence) as MNHEY and SMNVEV.